This T cell receptor beta chain was identified in a study of T cell responses to AZD1222 COVID-19 vaccine. Study observations and caveats: Across spike, vaccine-associated CD4 TCRs were found, dominant at 160-218 and 743-854.

Deletions cut 6 bases from V and 0 bases from J, with 8 bases between. The germline V gene has CDR1 MNHEY and CDR2 SMNVEV (reference sequence). The CDR3 extends over 14 amino acids. Note on this clone: Its antigen is as yet unknown.

The method was immunoSEQ multiplex PCR; TCRdb's version includes in-frame clones alone and lacks a portion of them. The sample carries tens of thousands of clones, 80% recorded once. The origin of this receptor is an adult in good health. This specimen was peripheral blood, taken on day 0 of AZD1222 vaccination. The chain combines TRBV27 with TRBJ1-4; D is possibly TRBD1 (5 bases). This CDR3 reads CASRATATNEKLFF. The CDR3 DNA is TGTGCCAGCAGGGCGACAGCAACTAATGAAAAACTGTTTTTT.